This is a list of T cell receptor beta chains from one sample in a study of blood T cells in healthy people across ages. TCRdb re-called the 5' RACE reads with MiXCR, one entry per CDR3 protein. The data show around 1,000,000 distinct CDR3 sequences, roughly 24% seen once. A further study also used this sample, focusing on T cells of mothers and their children.

The sequencing input was blood. The receptors were gathered from a girl aged 2 to 10 in good health. The CDR3 runs from the conserved cysteine through the conserved F or W. The D gene is left open where the match is weak. The size of a clone is reported for some rows only, either as once, few or many, or as a class for expanded clones.

j_call | v_call | d_call | clone_size | cdr3_nt | cdr3_aa
TRBJ1-1 | TRBV7-2 | NA | few | TGTGCCAGCAGCTCGAGTCGTCGGCAGCCTGAAGCTTTCTTT | CASSSSRRQPEAFF
TRBJ1-3 | TRBV4-1 | TRBD1 | few | TGCGCCAGCAGCCAAGATCCCAGGGGGCTAGGAAACACCATATATTTT | CASSQDPRGLGNTIYF
TRBJ2-7 | TRBV25-1 | TRBD1 | few | TGTGCCAGCAGCACAGGGGGCCTTGTTGGTTGGCAGTACTTC | CASSTGGLVGWQYF
TRBJ1-5 | TRBV27 | NA | few | TGTGCCAGCTCTATGGCTCGGAGCAATCAGCCCCAGCATTTT | CASSMARSNQPQHF
TRBJ2-3 | TRBV5-6 | TRBD2 | NA | TGTGCCAGCAGCTTTGGGCCTGGCGGGAGTGATACGCAGTATTTT | CASSFGPGGSDTQYF
TRBJ2-1 | TRBV19 | NA | NA | TGTGCCAGTAGTATGGTGGGCAGTGATAATGAGCAGTTCTTC | CASSMVGSDNEQFF
TRBJ2-7 | TRBV12-3/TRBV12-4 | NA | NA | TGTGCCAGCGGGCAGACTGGGACCTCCTACGAGCAGTACTTC | CASGQTGTSYEQYF
TRBJ2-3 | TRBV7-9 | NA | NA | TGTGCCAGCAGCTCAAGGTCTCCCACCACAGATACGCAGTATTTT | CASSSRSPTTDTQYF
TRBJ2-7 | TRBV3-1 | NA | few | TGTGCCAGCAGCCGAGAACGCCGATCCTACGAGCAGTACTTC | CASSRERRSYEQYF
TRBJ1-3 | TRBV28 | NA | NA | TGTGCCAGCAGTTGGGGTAGTAGAAACACCATATATTTT | CASSWGSRNTIYF
TRBJ2-1 | TRBV7-9 | TRBD1 | few | TGTGCCAGCAGCTTAGGAGACAGGGGGGATGAGCAGTTCTTC | CASSLGDRGDEQFF
TRBJ1-3 | TRBV9 | NA | NA | TGTGCCAGCAGCGTACGGGGGGATCCTGGAAACACCATATATTTT | CASSVRGDPGNTIYF
TRBJ2-5 | TRBV7-9 | TRBD1 | NA | TGTGCCAGCAGCTTAGGTACAGGGGTGGAGACCCAGTACTTC | CASSLGTGVETQYF
TRBJ2-7 | TRBV6-1 | TRBD1 | NA | TGTGCCAGCAGTGCCCCCGGGACAGCAAAGCCCTACGAGCAGTACTTC | CASSAPGTAKPYEQYF
TRBJ2-5 | TRBV13 | NA | NA | TGTGCCAGCAGCTCGATCCTACGGCGTCAAGAGACCCAGTACTTC | CASSSILRRQETQYF
TRBJ1-4 | TRBV11-3 | NA | NA | TGTGCCAGCAGCTTGACAGTTGATAATGAAAAACTGTTTTTT | CASSLTVDNEKLFF
TRBJ1-4 | TRBV7-9 | NA | NA | TGTGCCAGCAGCTTAACTGTGAGGTTGGATGAAAAACTGTTTTTT | CASSLTVRLDEKLFF
TRBJ2-7 | TRBV20-1 | TRBD1 | few | TGCAGTGCACTCGACAGGGATAATAACGAGCAGTACTTC | CSALDRDNNEQYF
TRBJ1-3 | TRBV7-9 | NA | once | TGTGCCAGCAGCGTGTTCTCTGGAAACACCATATATTTT | CASSVFSGNTIYF
TRBJ2-2 | TRBV4-1 | NA | many | TGCGCCAGCAGCCAGATACCCCTAACCGGGGAGCTGTTTTTT | CASSQIPLTGELFF
TRBJ2-3 | TRBV2 | NA | few | TGTGCCAGCAGGGGTGTAATAGCAACAGATACGCAGTATTTT | CASRGVIATDTQYF
TRBJ1-3 | TRBV7-6 | NA | NA | TGTGCCAGCAGCGCGGGCCACTCTGGAAACACCATATATTTT | CASSAGHSGNTIYF
TRBJ2-1 | TRBV12-3/TRBV12-4 | TRBD2 | few | TGTGCCAGCAGCGCTCACGGGGGGGATGAGCAGTTCTTC | CASSAHGGDEQFF